This TCR beta chain was captured by sequencing in a study of vaccination and CD4 T cells after COVID-19. The wider study: In the convalescent group, nasal swab PCR was SARS-CoV-2 positive; some 10 cases were mild and one severe. Convalescent patients gave post-COVID blood a median roughly 96 days post-diagnosis, range 35 to 161.

Of note for this clonotype: The antigen is not known.

Study-wide findings and caveats: Post-vaccination, and not before, a median approximately 86% of reactive clones appeared in convalescent patients.

CDR3 length equals 15 residues. CDR1 is SGHNT and CDR2 is YENEEA in the germline V gene. The germline V and J ends were trimmed by 5 bases and 10 bases, with 24 bases remaining between them. Using its own MiXCR run on the PCR reads, TCRdb lists one record per CDR3 protein. The sample carries some 28,000 distinct CDR3 sequences, 51% recorded once. The time point was: late sampling 161 to 241 days after vaccination in a few convalescent patients. This chain uses TRBV11-3 with TRBJ2-7; D is tentatively TRBD1 or TRBD2 (5 bases each). This specimen was CD4+ T cells from blood, taken about 7 months after SARS-CoV-2 vaccination. The receptor was derived from a human donor who had recovered from COVID-19. CDR3 protein: CASSTRGDVGEPQYF. The CDR3 bases are TGTGCCAGCAGCACCAGAGGGGATGTTGGGGAGCCTCAGTACTTC.